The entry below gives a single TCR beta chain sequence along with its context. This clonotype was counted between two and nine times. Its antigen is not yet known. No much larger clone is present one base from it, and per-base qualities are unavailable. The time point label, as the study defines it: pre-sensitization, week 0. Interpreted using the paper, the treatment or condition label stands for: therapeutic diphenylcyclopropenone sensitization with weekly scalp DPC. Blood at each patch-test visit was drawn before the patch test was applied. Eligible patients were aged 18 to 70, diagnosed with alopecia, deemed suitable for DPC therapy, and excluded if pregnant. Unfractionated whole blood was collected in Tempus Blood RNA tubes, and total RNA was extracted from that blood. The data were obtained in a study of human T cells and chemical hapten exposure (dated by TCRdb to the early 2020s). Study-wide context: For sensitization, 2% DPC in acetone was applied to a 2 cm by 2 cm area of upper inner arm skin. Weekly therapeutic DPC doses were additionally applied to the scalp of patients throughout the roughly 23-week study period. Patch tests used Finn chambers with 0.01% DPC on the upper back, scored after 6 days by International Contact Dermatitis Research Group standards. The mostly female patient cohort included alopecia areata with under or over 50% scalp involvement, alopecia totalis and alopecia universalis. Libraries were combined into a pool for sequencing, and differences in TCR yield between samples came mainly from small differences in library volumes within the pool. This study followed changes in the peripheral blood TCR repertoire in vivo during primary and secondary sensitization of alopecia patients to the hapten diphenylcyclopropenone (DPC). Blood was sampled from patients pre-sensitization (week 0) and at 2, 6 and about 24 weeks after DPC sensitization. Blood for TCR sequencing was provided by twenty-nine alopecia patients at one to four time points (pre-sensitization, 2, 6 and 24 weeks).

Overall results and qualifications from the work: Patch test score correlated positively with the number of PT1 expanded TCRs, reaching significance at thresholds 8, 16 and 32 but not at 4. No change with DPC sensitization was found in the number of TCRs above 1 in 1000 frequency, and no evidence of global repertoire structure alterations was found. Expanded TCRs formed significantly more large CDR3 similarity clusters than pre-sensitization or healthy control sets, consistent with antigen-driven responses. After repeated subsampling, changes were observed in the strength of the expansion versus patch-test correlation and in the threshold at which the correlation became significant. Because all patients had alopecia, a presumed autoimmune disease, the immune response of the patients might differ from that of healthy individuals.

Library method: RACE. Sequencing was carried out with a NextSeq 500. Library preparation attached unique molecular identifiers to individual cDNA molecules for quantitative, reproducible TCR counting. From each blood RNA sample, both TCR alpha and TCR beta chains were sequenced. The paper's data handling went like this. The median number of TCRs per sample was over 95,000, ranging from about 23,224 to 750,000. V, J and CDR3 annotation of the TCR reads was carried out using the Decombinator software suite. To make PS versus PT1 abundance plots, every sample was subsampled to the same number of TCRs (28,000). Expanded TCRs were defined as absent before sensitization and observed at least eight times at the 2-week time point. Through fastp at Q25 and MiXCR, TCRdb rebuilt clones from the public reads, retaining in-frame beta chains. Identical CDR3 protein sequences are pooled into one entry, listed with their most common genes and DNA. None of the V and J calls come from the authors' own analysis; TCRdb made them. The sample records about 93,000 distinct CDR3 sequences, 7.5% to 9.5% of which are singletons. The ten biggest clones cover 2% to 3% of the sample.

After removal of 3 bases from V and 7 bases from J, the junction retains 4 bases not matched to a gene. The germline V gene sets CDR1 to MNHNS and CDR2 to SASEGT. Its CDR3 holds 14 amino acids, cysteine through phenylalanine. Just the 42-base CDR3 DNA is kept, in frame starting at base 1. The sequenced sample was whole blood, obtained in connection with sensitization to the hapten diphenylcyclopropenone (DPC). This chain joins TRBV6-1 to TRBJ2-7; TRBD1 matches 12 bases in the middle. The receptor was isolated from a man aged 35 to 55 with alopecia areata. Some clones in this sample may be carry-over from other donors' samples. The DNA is TGTGCCAGCAGTGAGGGACAGGGGGCAGGTGAGCAGTACTTC. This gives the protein CASSEGQGAGEQYF.